This TCR beta chain was observed in a study of shared clonotypes between healthy human individuals. Naive CD8 cells lacked CD45RO, underwent positive selection for CCR7 and left out terminally differentiated effector memory CD45RA+ cells. Whole-study findings and limits: Among four donors, approximately 5.4% of naive CD4 clonotypes were found in common. In this cohort, only blood was sampled, and tissue repertoires likely differ.

This clone was detected only a few times. Antigen specificity is unknown. Template for every sorted-subset replicate PCR totaled around 200 ng DNA, 25,000 to 35,000 T cell genomes. In the authors' methods: Junction-only immunoSEQ sequences carried no quality scores, so filtering differed. Measured with immunoSEQ multiplex PCR; TCRdb has only the in-frame clones, and not every one. V, J and clone size are those of that table, while D and trimming were read from the DNA. The table has around 550,000 clones, 85% to 95% seen once. The receptor's source is a woman between 25 and 40 years old in good health. The sample was naive CD8+ T cells sorted from blood.

CDR3 amino acids: CSVEAEGVDHGYTF. For the CDR3, the DNA is TGCAGCGTTGAAGCGGAGGGTGTAGATCATGGCTACACCTTC. The J gene is TRBJ1-2, the V gene TRBV29-1; no firm D call. V lost 1 base, J lost 6 bases, and 15 bases lay in between. CDR1 is SQVTM, CDR2 ANQGSEA, per germline. The CDR3 length is 14 residues.